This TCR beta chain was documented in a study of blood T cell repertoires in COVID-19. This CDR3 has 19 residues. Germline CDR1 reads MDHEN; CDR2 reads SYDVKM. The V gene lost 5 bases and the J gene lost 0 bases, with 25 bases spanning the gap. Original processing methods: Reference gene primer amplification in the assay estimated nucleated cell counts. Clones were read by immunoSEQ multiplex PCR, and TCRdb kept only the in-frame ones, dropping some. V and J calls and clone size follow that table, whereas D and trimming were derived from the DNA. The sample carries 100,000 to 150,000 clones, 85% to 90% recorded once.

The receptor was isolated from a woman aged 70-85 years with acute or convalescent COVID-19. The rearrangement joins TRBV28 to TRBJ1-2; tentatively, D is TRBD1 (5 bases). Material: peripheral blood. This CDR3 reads CASSPLGEAGRRANYGYTF. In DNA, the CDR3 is TGTGCCAGCAGTCCCTTGGGGGAGGCAGGGAGGAGGGCTAACTATGGCTACACCTTC.